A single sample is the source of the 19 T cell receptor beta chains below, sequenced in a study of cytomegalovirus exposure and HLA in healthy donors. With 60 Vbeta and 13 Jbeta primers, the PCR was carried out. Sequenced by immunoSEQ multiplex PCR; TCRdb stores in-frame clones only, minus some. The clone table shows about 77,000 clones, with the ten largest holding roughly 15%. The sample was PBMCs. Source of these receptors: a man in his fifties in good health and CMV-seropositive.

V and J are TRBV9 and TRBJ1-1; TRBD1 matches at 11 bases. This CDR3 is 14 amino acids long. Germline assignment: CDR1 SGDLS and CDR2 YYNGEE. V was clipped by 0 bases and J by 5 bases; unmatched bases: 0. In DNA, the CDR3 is TGTGCCAGCAGCGTAGGGGACAGGGGGACTGAAGCTTTCTTT. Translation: CASSVGDRGTEAFF.

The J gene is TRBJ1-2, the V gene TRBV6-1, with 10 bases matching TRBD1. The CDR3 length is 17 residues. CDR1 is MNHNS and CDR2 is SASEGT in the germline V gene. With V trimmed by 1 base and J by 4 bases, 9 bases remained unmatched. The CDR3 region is CASSEGARRQGAYGYTF. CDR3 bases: TGTGCCAGCAGTGAAGGGGCCCGACGACAGGGGGCCTATGGCTACACCTTC.

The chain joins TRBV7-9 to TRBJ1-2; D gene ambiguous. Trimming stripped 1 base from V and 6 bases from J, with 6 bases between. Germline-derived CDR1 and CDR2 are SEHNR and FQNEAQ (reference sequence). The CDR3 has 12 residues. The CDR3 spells CASSLGGDGYTF. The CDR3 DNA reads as TGTGCCAGCAGCTTAGGAGGAGATGGCTACACCTTC.

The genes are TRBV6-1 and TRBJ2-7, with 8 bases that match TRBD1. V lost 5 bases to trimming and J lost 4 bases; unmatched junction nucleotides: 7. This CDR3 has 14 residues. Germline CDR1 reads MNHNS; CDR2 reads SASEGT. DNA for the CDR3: TGTGCCAGCAGTTGGACAGGGAGTGGGTACGAGCAGTACGTC. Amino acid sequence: CASSWTGSGYEQYV.

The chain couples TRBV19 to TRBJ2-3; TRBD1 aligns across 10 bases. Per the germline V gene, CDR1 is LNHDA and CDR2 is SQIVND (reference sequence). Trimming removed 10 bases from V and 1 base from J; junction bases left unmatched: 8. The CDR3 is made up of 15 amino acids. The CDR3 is CATRKGTGGTDTQYF. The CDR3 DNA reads TGTGCCACCAGGAAGGGGACAGGGGGCACAGATACGCAGTATTTT.

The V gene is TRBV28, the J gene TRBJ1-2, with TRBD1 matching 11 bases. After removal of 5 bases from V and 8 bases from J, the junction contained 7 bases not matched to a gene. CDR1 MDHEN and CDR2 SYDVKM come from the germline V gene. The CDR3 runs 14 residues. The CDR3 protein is CASSQDRGLGGYTF. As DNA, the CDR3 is TGTGCCAGCAGTCAGGACAGGGGGCTGGGGGGCTACACCTTC.

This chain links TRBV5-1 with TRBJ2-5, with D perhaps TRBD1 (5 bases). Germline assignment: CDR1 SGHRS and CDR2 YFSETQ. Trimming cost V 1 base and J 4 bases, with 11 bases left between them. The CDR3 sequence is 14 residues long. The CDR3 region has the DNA TGCGCCAGCAGCTTGAAGGGGCTCGGAGAGACCCAGTACTTC. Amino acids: CASSLKGLGETQYF.

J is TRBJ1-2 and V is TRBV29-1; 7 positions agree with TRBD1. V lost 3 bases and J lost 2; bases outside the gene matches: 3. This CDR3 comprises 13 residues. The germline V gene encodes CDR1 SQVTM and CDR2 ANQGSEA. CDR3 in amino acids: CSVERQGNYGYTF. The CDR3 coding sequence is TGCAGCGTTGAGAGACAGGGAAACTATGGCTACACCTTC.

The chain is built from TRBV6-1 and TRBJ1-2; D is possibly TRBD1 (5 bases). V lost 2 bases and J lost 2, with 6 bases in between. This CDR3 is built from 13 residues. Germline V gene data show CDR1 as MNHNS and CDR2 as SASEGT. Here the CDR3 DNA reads TGTGCCAGCAGTGAAAACAGGAACTATGGCTACACCTTC. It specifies CASSENRNYGYTF.

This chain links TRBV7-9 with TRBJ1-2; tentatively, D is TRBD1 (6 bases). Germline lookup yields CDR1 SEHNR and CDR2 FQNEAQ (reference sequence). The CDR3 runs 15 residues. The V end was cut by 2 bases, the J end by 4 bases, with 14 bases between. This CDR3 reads CASSLSLTGPYGYTF. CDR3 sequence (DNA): TGTGCCAGCAGCTTATCCCTTACAGGGCCCTATGGCTACACCTTC.

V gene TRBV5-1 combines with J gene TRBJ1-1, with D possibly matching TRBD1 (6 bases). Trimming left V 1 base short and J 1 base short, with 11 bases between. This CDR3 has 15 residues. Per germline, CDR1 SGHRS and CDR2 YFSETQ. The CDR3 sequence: CASSLMQGQNTEAFF. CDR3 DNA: TGCGCCAGCAGCTTGATGCAGGGGCAGAACACTGAAGCTTTCTTT.

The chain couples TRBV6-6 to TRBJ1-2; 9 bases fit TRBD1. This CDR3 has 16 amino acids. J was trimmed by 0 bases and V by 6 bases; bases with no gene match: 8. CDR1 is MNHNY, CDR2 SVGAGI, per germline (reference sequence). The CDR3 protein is CASSRQGGNSNYGYTF. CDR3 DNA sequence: TGTGCCAGCAGCCGACAGGGGGGGAACTCTAACTATGGCTACACCTTC.

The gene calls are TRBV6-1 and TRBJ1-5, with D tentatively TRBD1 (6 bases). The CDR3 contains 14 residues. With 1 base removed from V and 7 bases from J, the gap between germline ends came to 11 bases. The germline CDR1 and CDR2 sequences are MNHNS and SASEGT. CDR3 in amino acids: CASSEGGPGQPQHF. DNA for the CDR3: TGTGCCAGCAGTGAAGGGGGGCCGGGGCAGCCCCAGCATTTT.

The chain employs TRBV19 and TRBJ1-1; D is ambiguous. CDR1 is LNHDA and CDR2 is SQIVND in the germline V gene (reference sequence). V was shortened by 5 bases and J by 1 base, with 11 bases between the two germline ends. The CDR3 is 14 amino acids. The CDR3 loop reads CASSLGQTNTEAFF. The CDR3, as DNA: TGTGCCAGTAGTCTGGGCCAGACGAACACTGAAGCTTTCTTT.

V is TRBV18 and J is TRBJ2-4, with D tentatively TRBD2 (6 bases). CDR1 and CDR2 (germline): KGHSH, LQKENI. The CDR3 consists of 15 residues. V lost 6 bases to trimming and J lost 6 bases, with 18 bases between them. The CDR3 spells CASSPGLTNPNIQYF. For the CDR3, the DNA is TGTGCCAGCTCTCCGGGACTCACGAACCCAAACATTCAGTACTTC.

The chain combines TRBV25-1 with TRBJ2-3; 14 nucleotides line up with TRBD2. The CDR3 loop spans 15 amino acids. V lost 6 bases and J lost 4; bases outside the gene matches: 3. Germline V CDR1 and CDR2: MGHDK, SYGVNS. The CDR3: CASRGTSGSPDTQYF. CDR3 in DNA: TGTGCCAGCAGGGGGACTAGCGGGAGCCCAGATACGCAGTATTTT. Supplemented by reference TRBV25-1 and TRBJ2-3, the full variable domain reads EADIYQTPRYLVIGTGKKITLECSQTMGHDKMYWYQQDPGMELHLIHYSYGVNSTEKGDLSSESTVSRIRTEHFPLTLESARPSHTSQYLCASRGTSGSPDTQYFGPGTRLTVL.

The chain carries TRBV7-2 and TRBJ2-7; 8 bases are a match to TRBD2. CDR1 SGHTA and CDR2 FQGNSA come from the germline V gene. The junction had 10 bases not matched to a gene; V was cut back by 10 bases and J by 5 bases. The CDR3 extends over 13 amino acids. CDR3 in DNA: TGTGCCACCGCCCGGGGGGGAGACAACGAGCAGTACTTC. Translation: CATARGGDNEQYF.

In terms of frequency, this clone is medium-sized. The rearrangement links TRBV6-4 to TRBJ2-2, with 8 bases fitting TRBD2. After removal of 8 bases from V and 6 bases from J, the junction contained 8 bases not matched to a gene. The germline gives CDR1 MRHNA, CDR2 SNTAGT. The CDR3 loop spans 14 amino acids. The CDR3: CASSGLEGSGELFF. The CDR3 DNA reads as TGTGCCAGCTCGGGACTAGAGGGGTCCGGGGAGCTGTTTTTT.

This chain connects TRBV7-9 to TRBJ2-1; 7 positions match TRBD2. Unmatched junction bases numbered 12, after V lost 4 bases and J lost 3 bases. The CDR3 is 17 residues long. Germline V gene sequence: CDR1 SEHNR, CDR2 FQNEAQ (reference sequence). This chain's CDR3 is CASSSSRWEGLYNEQFF. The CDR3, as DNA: TGTGCCAGCAGCTCCTCGCGGTGGGAGGGCCTCTACAATGAGCAGTTCTTC.